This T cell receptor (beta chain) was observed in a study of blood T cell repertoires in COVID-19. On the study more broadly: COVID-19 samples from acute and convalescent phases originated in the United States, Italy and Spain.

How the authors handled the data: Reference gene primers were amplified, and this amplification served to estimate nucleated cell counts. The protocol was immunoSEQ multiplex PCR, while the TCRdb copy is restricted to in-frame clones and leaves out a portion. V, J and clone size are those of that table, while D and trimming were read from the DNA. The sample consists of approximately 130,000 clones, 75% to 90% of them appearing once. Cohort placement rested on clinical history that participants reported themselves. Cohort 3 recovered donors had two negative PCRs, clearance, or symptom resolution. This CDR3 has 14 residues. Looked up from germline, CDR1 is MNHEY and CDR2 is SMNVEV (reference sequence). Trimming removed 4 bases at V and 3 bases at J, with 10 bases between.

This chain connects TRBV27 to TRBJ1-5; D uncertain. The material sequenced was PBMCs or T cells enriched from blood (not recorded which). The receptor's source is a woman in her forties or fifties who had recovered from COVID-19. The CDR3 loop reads CASSSGSSNQPQHF. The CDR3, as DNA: TGTGCCAGCAGTTCCGGGTCATCCAATCAGCCCCAGCATTTT.